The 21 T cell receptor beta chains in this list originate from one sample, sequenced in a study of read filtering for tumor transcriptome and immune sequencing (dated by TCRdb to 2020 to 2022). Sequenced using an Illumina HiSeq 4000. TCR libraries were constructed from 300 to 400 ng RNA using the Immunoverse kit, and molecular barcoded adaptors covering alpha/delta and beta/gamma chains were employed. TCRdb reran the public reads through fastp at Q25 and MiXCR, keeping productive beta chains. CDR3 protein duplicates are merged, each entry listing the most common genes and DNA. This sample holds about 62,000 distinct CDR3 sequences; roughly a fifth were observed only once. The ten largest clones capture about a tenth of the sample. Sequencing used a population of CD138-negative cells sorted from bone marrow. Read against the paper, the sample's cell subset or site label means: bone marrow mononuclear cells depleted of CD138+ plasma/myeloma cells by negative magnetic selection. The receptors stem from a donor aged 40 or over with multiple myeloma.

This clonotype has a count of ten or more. The CDR3 region is CASSLTTVGQFF. In DNA, the CDR3 is TGTGCCAGTAGTTTGACGACCGTAGGGCAGTTCTTC. The rearrangement links TRBV19 to TRBJ2-1; D remains unclear. The V gene's germline CDR1 is LNHDA and CDR2 SQIVND (reference sequence). V shed 5 bases and J shed 12 bases, with 14 bases lying between them. The CDR3 has 12 amino acids.

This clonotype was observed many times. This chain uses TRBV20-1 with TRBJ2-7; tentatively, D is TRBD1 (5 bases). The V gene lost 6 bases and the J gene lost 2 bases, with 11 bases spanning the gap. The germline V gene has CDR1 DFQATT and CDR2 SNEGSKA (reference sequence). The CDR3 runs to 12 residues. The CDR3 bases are TGCAGTGCAACCGACAGACCCTACGAGCAGTACTTC. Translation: CSATDRPYEQYF.

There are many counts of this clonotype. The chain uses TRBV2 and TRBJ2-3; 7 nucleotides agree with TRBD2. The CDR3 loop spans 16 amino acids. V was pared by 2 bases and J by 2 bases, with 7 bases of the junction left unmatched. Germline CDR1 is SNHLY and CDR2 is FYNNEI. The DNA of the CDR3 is TGTGCCAGCAGTGAACGTTCTAGCGGCCTCACAGATACGCAGTATTTT. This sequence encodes CASSERSSGLTDTQYF.

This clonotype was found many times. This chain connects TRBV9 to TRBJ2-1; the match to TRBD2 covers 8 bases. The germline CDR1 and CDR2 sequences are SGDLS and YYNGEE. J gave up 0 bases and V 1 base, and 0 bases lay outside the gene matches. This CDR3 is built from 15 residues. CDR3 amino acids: CASSVSGGSYNEQFF. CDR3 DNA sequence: TGTGCCAGCAGCGTAAGCGGGGGCTCCTACAATGAGCAGTTCTTC.

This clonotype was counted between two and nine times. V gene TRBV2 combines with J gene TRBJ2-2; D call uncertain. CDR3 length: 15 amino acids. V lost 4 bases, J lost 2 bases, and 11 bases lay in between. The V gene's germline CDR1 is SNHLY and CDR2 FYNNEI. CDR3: CASSVQHSNTGELFF. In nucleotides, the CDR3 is TGTGCCAGCAGTGTCCAACACTCTAACACCGGGGAGCTGTTTTTT. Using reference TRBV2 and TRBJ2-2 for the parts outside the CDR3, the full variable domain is EPEVTQTPSHQVTQMGQEVILRCVPISNHLYFYWYRQILGQKVEFLVSFYNNEISEKSEIFDDQFSVERPDGSNFTLKIRSTKLEDSAMYFCASSVQHSNTGELFFGEGSRLTVL.

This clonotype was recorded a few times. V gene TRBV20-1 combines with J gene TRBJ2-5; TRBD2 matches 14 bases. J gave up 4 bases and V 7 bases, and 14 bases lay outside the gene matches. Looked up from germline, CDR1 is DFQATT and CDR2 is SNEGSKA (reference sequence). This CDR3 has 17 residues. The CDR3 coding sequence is TGCAGTGTTAGGTTACTACTAGGACTAGCGGGAGGAGAGACCCAGTACTTC. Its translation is CSVRLLLGLAGGETQYF.

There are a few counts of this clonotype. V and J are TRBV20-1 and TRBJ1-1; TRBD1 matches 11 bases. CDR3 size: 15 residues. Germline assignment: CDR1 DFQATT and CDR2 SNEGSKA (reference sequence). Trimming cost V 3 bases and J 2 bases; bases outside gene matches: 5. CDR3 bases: TGCAGTGCTAGGGACAGGGGGCAAGGTAACACTGAAGCTTTCTTT. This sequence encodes CSARDRGQGNTEAFF.

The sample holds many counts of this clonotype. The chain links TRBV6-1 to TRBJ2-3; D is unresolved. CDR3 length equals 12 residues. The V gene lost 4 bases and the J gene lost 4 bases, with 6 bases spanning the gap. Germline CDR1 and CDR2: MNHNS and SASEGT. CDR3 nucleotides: TGTGCCAGCAGTGTTAGGGCAGATACGCAGTATTTT. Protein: CASSVRADTQYF.

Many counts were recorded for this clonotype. CDR3 nucleotides: TGCAGTGCTAGGGGAGGGGGACCCAACACCGGGGAGCTGTTTTTT. Its translation is CSARGGGPNTGELFF. The rearrangement links TRBV20-1 to TRBJ2-2; D is possibly TRBD2 (7 bases). Germline V CDR1 and CDR2: DFQATT, SNEGSKA (reference sequence). The CDR3 extends over 15 amino acids. Between the trimmed V and J ends, which lost 3 bases and 2 bases, there was a span of 13 bases.

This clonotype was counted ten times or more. The DNA for the CDR3 is TGCAGTGCTAGAGATGTGAGGAACTATGGCTACACCTTC. Translated, it gives CSARDVRNYGYTF. The chain has TRBV20-1 and TRBJ1-2; D uncertain. Trimming cost V 0 bases and J 2 bases, with 7 bases left between them. CDR3 length equals 13 residues. In germline, CDR1 is DFQATT, CDR2 SNEGSKA (reference sequence).

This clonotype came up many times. CDR3 in amino acids: CAWQRDTPTYEQYF. CDR3 coding DNA: TGTGCCTGGCAGAGGGACACCCCAACCTACGAGCAGTACTTC. This rearrangement joins TRBV30 to TRBJ2-7; possibly TRBD1 for D (6 bases). The CDR3 is 14 residues long. CDR1 is GTSNPN, CDR2 SVGIG, per germline (reference sequence). Trimming left V 5 bases short and J 2 bases short, with 16 bases between.

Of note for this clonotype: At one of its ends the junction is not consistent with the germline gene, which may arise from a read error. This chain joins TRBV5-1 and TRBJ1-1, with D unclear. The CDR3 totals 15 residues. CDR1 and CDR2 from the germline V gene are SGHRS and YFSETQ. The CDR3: CACSFFSQWNTEAFF. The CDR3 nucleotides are TGCGCCTGCAGCTTCTTTTCACAGTGGAACACTGAAGCTTTCTTT. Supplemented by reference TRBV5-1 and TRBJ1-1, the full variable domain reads KAGVTQTPRYLIKTRGQQVTLSCSPISGHRSVSWYQQTPGQGLQFLFEYFSETQRNKGNFPGRFSGRQFSNSRSEMNVSTLELGDSALYLCACSFFSQWNTEAFFGQGTRLTVV.

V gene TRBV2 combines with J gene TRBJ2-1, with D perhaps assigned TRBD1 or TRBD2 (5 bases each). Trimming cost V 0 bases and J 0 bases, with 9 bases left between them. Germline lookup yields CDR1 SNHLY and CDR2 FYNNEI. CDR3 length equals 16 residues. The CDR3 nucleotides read TGTGCCAGCAGTGAAGCGGGGACCCTCTCCTACAATGAGCAGTTCTTC. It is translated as CASSEAGTLSYNEQFF. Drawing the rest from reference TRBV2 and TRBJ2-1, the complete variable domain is EPEVTQTPSHQVTQMGQEVILRCVPISNHLYFYWYRQILGQKVEFLVSFYNNEISEKSEIFDDQFSVERPDGSNFTLKIRSTKLEDSAMYFCASSEAGTLSYNEQFFGPGTRLTVL.

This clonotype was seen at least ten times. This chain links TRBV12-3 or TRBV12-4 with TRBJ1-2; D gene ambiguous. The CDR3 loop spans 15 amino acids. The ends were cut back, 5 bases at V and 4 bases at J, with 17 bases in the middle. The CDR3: CASSPRSGQLYGYTF. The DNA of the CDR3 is TGTGCCAGCAGTCCGAGGTCGGGCCAACTCTATGGCTACACCTTC.

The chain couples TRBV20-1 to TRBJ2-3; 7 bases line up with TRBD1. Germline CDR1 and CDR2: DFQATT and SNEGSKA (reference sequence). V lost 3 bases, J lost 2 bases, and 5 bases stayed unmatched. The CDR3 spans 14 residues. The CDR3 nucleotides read TGCAGTGCTAGCCGGGACAGCCCCACAGATACGCAGTATTTT. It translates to CSASRDSPTDTQYF.

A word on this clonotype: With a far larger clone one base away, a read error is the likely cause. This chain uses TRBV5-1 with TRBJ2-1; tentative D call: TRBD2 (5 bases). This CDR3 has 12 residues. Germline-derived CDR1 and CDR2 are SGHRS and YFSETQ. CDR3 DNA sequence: TGTGCCAGCCGCCGAGTAGGGAGCGAGCAGTTCTTC. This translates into CASRRVGSEQFF.

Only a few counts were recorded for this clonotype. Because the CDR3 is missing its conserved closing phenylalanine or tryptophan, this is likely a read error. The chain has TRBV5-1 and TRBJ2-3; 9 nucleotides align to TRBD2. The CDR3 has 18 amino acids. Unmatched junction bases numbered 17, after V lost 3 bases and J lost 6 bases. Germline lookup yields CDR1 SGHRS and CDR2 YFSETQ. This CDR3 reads CASSWGFLAGAGDDTQYV. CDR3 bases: TGCGCCAGCAGCTGGGGCTTCTTAGCGGGAGCGGGCGATGATACGCAGTATGTT.

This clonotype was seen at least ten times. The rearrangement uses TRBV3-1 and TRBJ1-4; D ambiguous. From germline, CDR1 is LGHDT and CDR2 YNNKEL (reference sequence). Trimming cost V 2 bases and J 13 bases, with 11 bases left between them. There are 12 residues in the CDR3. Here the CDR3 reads CASSQTGSRLFF. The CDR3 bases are TGTGCCAGCAGCCAAACCGGGTCTAGACTGTTTTTT.

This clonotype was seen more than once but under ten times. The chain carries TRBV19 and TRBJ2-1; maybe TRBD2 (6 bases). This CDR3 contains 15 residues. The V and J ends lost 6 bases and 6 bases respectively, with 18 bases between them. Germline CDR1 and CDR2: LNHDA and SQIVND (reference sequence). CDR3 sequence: CASSNRRDSINEQFF. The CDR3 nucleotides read TGTGCCAGTAGCAACCGTCGGGACTCCATCAATGAGCAGTTCTTC.

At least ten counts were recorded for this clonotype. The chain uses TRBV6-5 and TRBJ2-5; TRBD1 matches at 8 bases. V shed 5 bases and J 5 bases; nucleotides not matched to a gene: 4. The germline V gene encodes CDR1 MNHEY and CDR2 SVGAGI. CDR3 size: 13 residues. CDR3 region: CASSQGAKETQYF. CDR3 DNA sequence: TGTGCCAGCAGTCAGGGGGCGAAGGAGACCCAGTACTTC.

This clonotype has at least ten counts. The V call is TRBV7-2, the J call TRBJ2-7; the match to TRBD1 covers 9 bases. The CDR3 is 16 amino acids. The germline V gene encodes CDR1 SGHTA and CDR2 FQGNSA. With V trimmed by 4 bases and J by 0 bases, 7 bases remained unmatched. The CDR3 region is CASSSQGAGGSYEQYF. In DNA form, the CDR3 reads TGTGCCAGCAGCTCACAGGGGGCAGGGGGCTCCTACGAGCAGTACTTC.